These 11 T cell receptor beta chains came from one sample sequenced in a study of CD8 T cells in Susac syndrome. The RNA input was roughly 0.45 to 1 ug, and it was reverse transcribed with random hexamers. TCRdb re-called the immunoSEQ multiplex PCR reads through MiXCR, storing one row per CDR3 protein. The sample carries 150,000 to 200,000 distinct CDR3 sequences, around 94% recorded once. Input material: CD4+ T cells from PBMCs. These receptors came from a human donor in good health.

The J gene is TRBJ2-3, the V gene TRBV4-2; 11 bases line up with TRBD2. This CDR3 region has 15 residues. The germline gives CDR1 LGHNA, CDR2 YNFKEQ. Unmatched junction bases numbered 5, after V lost 1 base and J lost 8 bases. The CDR3 DNA sequence: TGTGCCAGCAGCCAAGGACTAGCGGGGCGTAGTACGCAGTATTTT. Translation gives CASSQGLAGRSTQYF.

This rearrangement joins TRBV13 to TRBJ2-7; D possibly uses TRBD1 or TRBD2 (5 bases each). Trimming took off 4 bases at V and 0 bases at J, with 13 bases between the two ends. This CDR3 has 15 residues. Germline loops: CDR1 PRHDT, CDR2 FYEKMQ (reference sequence). CDR3 in DNA: TGTGCCAGCAGCTCTTACCGGGACGGCTCCTACGAGCAGTACTTC. Protein sequence: CASSSYRDGSYEQYF.

The chain couples TRBV29-1 to TRBJ1-5; TRBD1 might be the D (6 bases). The germline V and J ends were trimmed by 5 bases and 3 bases, with 11 bases remaining between them. CDR3 length equals 13 residues. The germline V gene has CDR1 SQVTM and CDR2 ANQGSEA. The CDR3 region has the DNA TGCAGCGTTCGTGAGGGGGTCAATCAGCCCCAGCATTTT. Protein product: CSVREGVNQPQHF.

The CDR3 is CASSLQGSTDTQYF. The CDR3, as DNA: TGTGCCAGCAGCTTACAGGGCAGCACAGATACGCAGTATTTT. V and J are TRBV7-2 and TRBJ2-3; possibly TRBD1 for D (5 bases). Germline V gene sequence: CDR1 SGHTA, CDR2 FQGNSA. The CDR3 sequence is 14 residues long. Trimming cost V 2 bases and J 0 bases, with 6 bases left between them. Combining the CDR3 with reference TRBV7-2 and TRBJ2-3 gives the whole variable domain GAGVSQSPSNKVTEKGKDVELRCDPISGHTALYWYRQSLGQGLEFLIYFQGNSAPDKSGLPSDRFSAERTGGSVSTLTIQRTQQEDSAVYLCASSLQGSTDTQYFGPGTRLTVL.

CDR3 loop: CSVELGSSYEQYF. Written as DNA, the CDR3 is TGCAGCGTTGAGCTCGGGAGCTCCTACGAGCAGTACTTC. The chain is built from TRBV29-1 and TRBJ2-7; tentatively, D is TRBD2 (6 bases). This CDR3 spans 13 amino acids. Germline V gene lookup returns CDR1 SQVTM and CDR2 ANQGSEA. The V and J ends lost 3 bases and 0 bases respectively, with 9 bases between them.

The chain employs TRBV3-1 and TRBJ1-2; 7 bases are a match to TRBD1. Germline assignment: CDR1 LGHDT and CDR2 YNNKEL (reference sequence). The length of the CDR3 is 14 residues. V dropped 7 bases and J dropped 6; count of bases not matched to a gene: 11. CDR3 DNA: TGTGCCAGCACCCAGGGGGGCAGGGGACATGGCTACACCTTC. Translation gives CASTQGGRGHGYTF.

The V call is TRBV12-3 or TRBV12-4, the J call TRBJ2-1, with a tentative D call TRBD2 (7 bases). V lost 6 bases, J lost 4 bases, and 16 bases lay in between. The CDR3 is 15 amino acids. CDR3 in amino acids: CASSKGEGGYNEQFF. The CDR3 bases are TGTGCCAGCAGCAAAGGGGAGGGGGGTTACAATGAGCAGTTCTTC.

The chain links TRBV9 to TRBJ2-1; 10 nucleotides line up with TRBD2. With 4 bases clipped from V and 1 base from J, the junction kept 8 bases outside the gene matches. The CDR3 spans 17 residues. Germline V lookup: CDR1 SGDLS, CDR2 YYNGEE. CDR3 loop: CASSQLAGGFSYNEQFF. CDR3 sequence (DNA): TGTGCCAGCAGCCAGTTAGCGGGGGGATTTTCCTACAATGAGCAGTTCTTC.

J is TRBJ2-3 and V is TRBV20-1; no definite D call. Trimming took 2 bases from V and 2 from J, leaving 8 bases between them. The length of the CDR3 is 13 residues. Per the germline V gene, CDR1 is DFQATT and CDR2 is SNEGSKA (reference sequence). CDR3 amino acids: CSARSGLTDTQYF. DNA for the CDR3: TGCAGTGCTAGATCCGGGCTCACAGATACGCAGTATTTT.

The V call is TRBV18, the J call TRBJ2-3; D gene unclear. This CDR3 has 13 amino acids. Germline V gene data show CDR1 as KGHSH and CDR2 as LQKENI. With 5 bases removed from V and 0 bases from J, the gap between germline ends came to 6 bases. The CDR3: CASSSISTDTQYF. The CDR3, as DNA: TGTGCCAGCTCATCAATTAGCACAGATACGCAGTATTTT. Complete variable domain (other parts from reference TRBV18 and TRBJ2-3): NAGVMQNPRHLVRRRGQEARLRCSPMKGHSHVYWYRQLPEEGLKFMVYLQKENIIDESGMPKERFSAEFPKEGPSILRIQQVVRGDSAAYFCASSSISTDTQYFGPGTRLTVL.

The gene calls are TRBV9 and TRBJ2-3, with a possible D match to TRBD1 (5 bases). Germline CDR1 and CDR2: SGDLS and YYNGEE. The V and J ends lost 0 bases and 1 base respectively, with 12 bases between them. This CDR3 contains 16 residues. CDR3 protein: CASSVGGSDGTDTQYF. The CDR3 DNA is TGTGCCAGCAGCGTAGGGGGCAGCGACGGCACAGATACGCAGTATTTT.